Listed below are T cell receptor beta chains from one sample, sequenced in a study of Ad26.COV2.S vaccination and SARS-CoV-2 variants. The protocol was immunoSEQ multiplex PCR, while the TCRdb copy is restricted to in-frame clones and leaves out a portion. Of around 300,000 clones listed, about 88% were seen once; the top ten hold about 11%. The sequencing used peripheral blood, collected in a trial of Ad26.COV2.S vaccine versus placebo. Source of these receptors: a person between 18 and 60 years old who received the Ad26.COV2.S COVID-19 vaccine or a placebo. The CDR3 runs from the conserved cysteine through the conserved F or W. Each record gives: clone size, J gene, V gene, CDR3 length, D gene, CDR3 protein, CDR3 DNA. A D gene is named only where the DNA matches it firmly. Clone size is given for some rows only: seen once, a few or many times, or a class if the clone is expanded.

abundance: .; j_gene: TRBJ2-3; v_gene: TRBV5-1; len: 16; d_gene: TRBD1; CDR3aa: CASSWVTGGTTDTQYF; CDR3nt: TGCGCCAGCAGCTGGGTAACAGGGGGCACAACAGATACGCAGTATTTT
abundance: .; j_gene: TRBJ2-1; v_gene: TRBV10-1; len: 13; d_gene: .; CDR3aa: CASSAPNYNEQFF; CDR3nt: TGCGCCAGCAGTGCCCCCAACTACAATGAGCAGTTCTTC
abundance: many; j_gene: TRBJ1-4; v_gene: TRBV29-1; len: 15; d_gene: .; CDR3aa: CSVEGVGGTNEKLFF; CDR3nt: TGCAGCGTTGAAGGGGTCGGAGGAACTAATGAAAAACTGTTTTTT
abundance: .; j_gene: TRBJ1-1; v_gene: TRBV7-2; len: 13; d_gene: .; CDR3aa: CASSSGTFTEAFF; CDR3nt: TGTGCCAGCAGCTCCGGGACCTTTACTGAAGCTTTCTTT
abundance: .; j_gene: TRBJ1-2; v_gene: TRBV5-1; len: 15; d_gene: .; CDR3aa: CASSLSRGAGYGYTF; CDR3nt: TGCGCCAGCAGCTTGAGTAGGGGCGCGGGCTATGGCTACACCTTC
abundance: .; j_gene: TRBJ1-4; v_gene: TRBV6-5; len: 13; d_gene: .; CDR3aa: CASSYGLRGKLFF; CDR3nt: TGTGCCAGCAGTTACGGTCTCCGGGGGAAACTGTTTTTT
abundance: .; j_gene: TRBJ2-5; v_gene: TRBV7-2; len: 14; d_gene: .; CDR3aa: CASSLQGLTGAQYF; CDR3nt: TGTGCCAGCAGCTTGCAGGGCTTGACTGGGGCTCAGTACTTC
abundance: .; j_gene: TRBJ1-5; v_gene: TRBV2; len: 13; d_gene: .; CDR3aa: CASSLKGGQPQHF; CDR3nt: TGTGCCAGCAGCCTCAAGGGCGGTCAGCCCCAGCATTTT
abundance: .; j_gene: TRBJ1-5; v_gene: TRBV10-3; len: 18; d_gene: TRBD1; CDR3aa: CAISVSSRTGGPGEPQHF; CDR3nt: TGTGCCATCAGTGTTTCGTCCCGGACAGGGGGACCGGGGGAGCCCCAGCATTTT
abundance: .; j_gene: TRBJ1-4; v_gene: TRBV28; len: 12; d_gene: .; CDR3aa: CASSVPWEKLFF; CDR3nt: TGTGCCAGCAGCGTACCTTGGGAAAAACTGTTTTTT
abundance: .; j_gene: TRBJ2-1; v_gene: TRBV4-2; len: 14; d_gene: .; CDR3aa: CASSHVGLNNEQFF; CDR3nt: TGTGCCAGCAGCCATGTAGGACTCAACAATGAGCAGTTCTTC
abundance: .; j_gene: TRBJ1-4; v_gene: TRBV28; len: 14; d_gene: TRBD1; CDR3aa: CASSSTGAGEKLFF; CDR3nt: TGTGCCAGCAGTTCGACAGGGGCGGGCGAAAAACTGTTTTTT
abundance: .; j_gene: TRBJ1-1; v_gene: TRBV28; len: 12; d_gene: .; CDR3aa: CASRLDSTEAFF; CDR3nt: TGTGCCAGCAGGTTGGACAGCACTGAAGCTTTCTTT
abundance: .; j_gene: TRBJ1-2; v_gene: TRBV4-3; len: 15; d_gene: TRBD1; CDR3aa: CASSPVTGGVYGYTF; CDR3nt: TGCGCCAGCAGCCCAGTGACAGGGGGCGTCTATGGCTACACCTTC
abundance: .; j_gene: TRBJ1-1; v_gene: TRBV29-1; len: 15; d_gene: .; CDR3aa: CSVVHPGVMNTEAFF; CDR3nt: TGCAGCGTTGTACACCCAGGAGTAATGAACACTGAAGCTTTCTTT
abundance: .; j_gene: TRBJ2-7; v_gene: TRBV7-9; len: 15; d_gene: TRBD1; CDR3aa: CASSLALGQGHKQYF; CDR3nt: TGTGCCAGCAGCTTAGCGTTGGGACAGGGTCACAAGCAGTACTTC
abundance: .; j_gene: TRBJ2-7; v_gene: TRBV3-1/TRBV3-2; len: 12; d_gene: .; CDR3aa: CASSQVEGQQYF; CDR3nt: TGTGCCAGCAGCCAAGTTGAGGGCCAGCAGTACTTC
abundance: .; j_gene: TRBJ1-1; v_gene: TRBV28; len: 16; d_gene: TRBD1; CDR3aa: CASSLYRTGGNTEAFF; CDR3nt: TGTGCCAGCAGTTTATACCGGACAGGGGGCAACACTGAAGCTTTCTTT
abundance: .; j_gene: TRBJ1-6; v_gene: TRBV28; len: 16; d_gene: .; CDR3aa: CASSGPGGGGNSPLHF; CDR3nt: TGTGCCAGCAGTGGCCCAGGCGGGGGGGGCAATTCACCCCTCCACTTT
abundance: .; j_gene: TRBJ2-5; v_gene: TRBV11-2; len: 15; d_gene: TRBD2; CDR3aa: CASSSGLAGAETQYF; CDR3nt: TGTGCCAGCAGCTCGGGACTAGCGGGGGCGGAGACCCAGTACTTC
abundance: .; j_gene: TRBJ1-5; v_gene: TRBV19; len: 14; d_gene: .; CDR3aa: CASKSAAYNQPQHF; CDR3nt: TGTGCCAGTAAGTCGGCTGCCTACAATCAGCCCCAGCATTTT
abundance: medium-sized; j_gene: TRBJ2-3; v_gene: TRBV2; len: 19; d_gene: TRBD2; CDR3aa: CASRRTSGGLYRGTDTQYF; CDR3nt: TGTGCCAGCAGGCGGACTAGCGGGGGCCTATACCGGGGAACAGATACGCAGTATTTT
abundance: .; j_gene: TRBJ2-7; v_gene: TRBV4-3; len: 15; d_gene: .; CDR3aa: CASSQELGASYEQYF; CDR3nt: TGCGCCAGCAGCCAAGAGCTGGGGGCCTCCTACGAGCAGTACTTC
abundance: .; j_gene: TRBJ1-6; v_gene: TRBV9; len: 17; d_gene: .; CDR3aa: CASSVATGTIGNSPLHF; CDR3nt: TGTGCCAGCAGCGTAGCTACGGGCACTATAGGTAATTCACCCCTCCACTTT